The 20 T cell receptor beta chains below were found in one sample sequenced in a study of CD8+ T cells in alopecia areata. Extraction and reverse transcription of RNA yielded cDNA as the sequencing template. Profiled with immunoSEQ multiplex PCR; TCRdb holds only in-frame clones, not every one. The sample has 150,000 to 200,000 clones; less than 70% are singletons. Treatment indicated: oral pan-JAK inhibitor, 5-10 mg twice daily. The specimen was CD4+ T cells sorted from blood, collected at roughly week 49, from a patient treated with tofacitinib. The source is a human donor with alopecia areata.

This chain links TRBV7-2 with TRBJ1-1; D gene unclear. This CDR3 is built from 12 residues. Germline lookup yields CDR1 SGHTA and CDR2 FQGNSA. V dropped 3 bases and J dropped 5 bases, with 7 bases sitting between them. The CDR3 sequence is CASSFQGTEAFF. The CDR3 DNA is TGTGCCAGCAGCTTTCAAGGGACTGAAGCTTTCTTT. Looking up the rest from reference TRBV7-2 and TRBJ1-1 gives the full variable domain: GAGVSQSPSNKVTEKGKDVELRCDPISGHTALYWYRQSLGQGLEFLIYFQGNSAPDKSGLPSDRFSAERTGGSVSTLTIQRTQQEDSAVYLCASSFQGTEAFFGQGTRLTVV.

The gene calls are TRBV29-1 and TRBJ2-7, with D maybe TRBD1 (7 bases). Germline CDR1 and CDR2: SQVTM and ANQGSEA. Trimming took off 1 base at V and 2 bases at J, with 18 bases between the two ends. The CDR3 has 16 residues. This chain's CDR3 is CSVEARRRDSPYEQYF. CDR3 bases: TGCAGCGTTGAAGCCCGGCGGCGGGACAGCCCCTACGAGCAGTACTTC.

The V gene is TRBV15, the J gene TRBJ2-1, with D perhaps matching TRBD2 (6 bases). This CDR3 has 12 residues. V was clipped by 6 bases and J by 10 bases, with 13 bases between them. Germline lookup yields CDR1 LNHNV and CDR2 YYDKDF (reference sequence). CDR3: CATSPTGGEQFF. The CDR3 region has the DNA TGTGCCACCAGTCCGACTGGGGGGGAGCAGTTCTTC.

V is TRBV6-1 and J is TRBJ1-2, with D unclear. V was pared by 5 bases and J by 8 bases, with 15 bases between. Germline CDR1 and CDR2: MNHNS and SASEGT. This CDR3 comprises 13 residues. CDR3 loop: CASSSPLKSGYTF. In nucleotides, the CDR3 is TGTGCCAGCAGTTCCCCACTTAAGAGCGGCTACACCTTC.

The table lists this clone with a few counts. J is TRBJ1-2 and V is TRBV29-1; D is unclear. Trimming cost V 3 bases and J 2 bases, with 10 bases left between them. The CDR3 has 13 residues. CDR1 and CDR2 from the germline V gene are SQVTM and ANQGSEA. The CDR3: CSVDMDGNYGYTF. Written as DNA, the CDR3 is TGCAGCGTTGATATGGACGGCAACTATGGCTACACCTTC.

This chain links TRBV4-1 with TRBJ1-1; no firm D call. The V end lost 4 bases, the J end lost 2 bases, and 8 bases lay between the germline ends. Germline CDR1 MGHRA, CDR2 YSYEKL. CDR3 length: 13 amino acids. The CDR3 nucleotides read TGCGCCAGCAGCCCTCGACTCAACACTGAAGCTTTCTTT. Translation gives CASSPRLNTEAFF.

This clone turned up a few times. The rearrangement joins TRBV29-1 to TRBJ1-1; D ambiguous. This CDR3 comprises 11 residues. Germline CDR1 is SQVTM and CDR2 is ANQGSEA. V gave up 7 bases and J gave up 0 bases, with 6 bases separating them. CDR3 residues: CSALLNTEAFF. The CDR3 nucleotides read TGCAGCGCCCTTTTGAACACTGAAGCTTTCTTT.

The V and J genes are TRBV29-1 and TRBJ1-2, with D unresolved. The ends were cut back, 3 bases at V and 7 bases at J, with 18 bases in the middle. Germline CDR1 reads SQVTM; CDR2 reads ANQGSEA. This CDR3 spans 14 amino acids. The chain's CDR3 is CSVDRLRERAGYTF. CDR3 coding DNA: TGCAGCGTTGACAGGTTACGAGAGAGGGCTGGCTACACCTTC.

Comment on this clone: At the DNA level, this CDR3 is encoded by other sequences in the same sample as well. This rearrangement joins TRBV4-3 to TRBJ1-1; D not certain. The CDR3 is 13 residues long. Trimming removed 1 base at V and 5 bases at J, with 8 bases between. Per the germline V gene, CDR1 is LGHNA and CDR2 is YSLEER. The CDR3 sequence: CASSQVRGTEAFF. As DNA, the CDR3 is TGCGCCAGCAGCCAAGTTCGTGGAACTGAAGCTTTCTTT.

The genes are TRBV5-1 and TRBJ1-1; tentatively, D is TRBD1 (6 bases). The CDR3 sequence is 13 residues long. Trimming took 3 bases from V and 4 from J, leaving 10 bases between them. The germline CDR1 and CDR2 sequences are SGHRS and YFSETQ. CDR3 bases: TGCGCCAGCAGCTCGACAGGTACCACTGAAGCTTTCTTT. Its protein is CASSSTGTTEAFF.

This clone turned up a few times. The chain links TRBV7-6 to TRBJ1-2; unclear D gene. Germline V CDR1 and CDR2: SGHVS, FNYEAQ. Trimming cost V 1 base and J 5 bases, with 14 bases left between them. The CDR3 sequence is 15 residues long. This CDR3 reads CASSLEPGLTYGYTF. CDR3 nucleotide sequence: TGTGCCAGCAGCTTAGAACCAGGCCTTACTTATGGCTACACCTTC.

This clone was seen only once. V gene TRBV9 combines with J gene TRBJ2-7, with 10 nucleotides matching TRBD2. V shed 4 bases and J 5 bases; nucleotides not matched to a gene: 3. Per germline, CDR1 SGDLS and CDR2 YYNGEE. This CDR3 has 13 amino acids. This chain's CDR3 is CASSRTSGNEQYF. As DNA, the CDR3 is TGTGCCAGCAGCAGGACTAGCGGTAACGAGCAGTACTTC.

The rearrangement uses TRBV5-1 and TRBJ1-1; 8 bases agree with TRBD1. The CDR3 consists of 15 residues. Trimming removed 4 bases from V and 6 bases from J; junction bases left unmatched: 11. Germline V lookup: CDR1 SGHRS, CDR2 YFSETQ. The CDR3 DNA reads TGCGCCAGCAGCGCGAGATCAGGGGGCGCAGCTGAAGCTTTCTTT. It codes for CASSARSGGAAEAFF.

This clone was detected a few times. The chain links TRBV29-1 to TRBJ1-2; no firm D call. Trimming left V 3 bases short and J 8 bases short, with 16 bases between. This CDR3 comprises 13 residues. The V gene's germline CDR1 is SQVTM and CDR2 ANQGSEA. CDR3 nucleotide sequence: TGCAGCGTTGAGGGAGTCGAAACGCGGGGCTACACCTTC. This gives the protein CSVEGVETRGYTF.

Only one count was recorded for this clone. The chain has TRBV30 and TRBJ1-1; D remains ambiguous. CDR3 length equals 14 residues. Germline V gene lookup returns CDR1 GTSNPN and CDR2 SVGIG (reference sequence). The V and J ends lost 2 bases and 0 bases respectively, with 10 bases between them. The CDR3 bases are TGTGCCTGGAGTAACCAGCCCATGAACACTGAAGCTTTCTTT. Translating gives CAWSNQPMNTEAFF.

V gene TRBV6-5 combines with J gene TRBJ2-3; the match to TRBD1 covers 10 bases. Germline V gives CDR1 MNHEY, CDR2 SVGAGI. J was trimmed by 6 bases and V by 2 bases; bases with no gene match: 8. CDR3 size: 16 residues. Here the CDR3 reads CASSYMGQGISDTQYF. CDR3 coding DNA: TGTGCCAGCAGTTACATGGGACAGGGGATTTCCGATACGCAGTATTTT.

This clone was seen only a few times. The chain employs TRBV18 and TRBJ2-1; TRBD1 is a possible D gene (6 bases). Germline CDR1 reads KGHSH; CDR2 reads LQKENI. With 4 bases removed from V and 9 bases from J, the gap between germline ends came to 16 bases. The CDR3 consists of 14 residues. The DNA for the CDR3 is TGTGCCAGCTCACTCCTGAACAGGGAGAGTGAGCAGTTCTTC. It yields the protein CASSLLNRESEQFF.

This sequence joins TRBV2 and TRBJ1-6; D is perhaps TRBD1 (5 bases). The CDR3 runs 17 residues. The V end lost 2 bases, the J end lost 0 bases, and 11 bases lay between the germline ends. Germline V lookup: CDR1 SNHLY, CDR2 FYNNEI. The CDR3 loop reads CASSERQPSSYNSPLHF. The CDR3 DNA is TGTGCCAGCAGTGAACGACAGCCGAGCTCCTATAATTCACCCCTCCACTTT.

The chain links TRBV30 to TRBJ1-1; TRBD1 matches at 7 bases. Trimming took 3 bases from V and 2 from J; bases not matched to a gene: 3. The CDR3 is 13 residues long. Germline CDR1 is GTSNPN and CDR2 is SVGIG (reference sequence). The CDR3 bases are TGTGCCTGGAGGAAGGGGGCCAACACTGAAGCTTTCTTT. It translates to CAWRKGANTEAFF.

This clone was seen only a few times. The J gene is TRBJ2-1, the V gene TRBV29-1; 10 nucleotides match TRBD1. The CDR3 is made up of 14 amino acids. CDR1 and CDR2 (germline): SQVTM, ANQGSEA. The J segment lost 2 bases and the V segment lost 7 bases, leaving 5 bases of the junction unmatched. CDR3 coding DNA: TGCAGCGCTTCGACAGGGGGCGCCTACAATGAGCAGTTCTTC. This translates into CSASTGGAYNEQFF.